This TCR beta chain appears in the sequencing data of a study of response to subunit inactivated influenza vaccine. CDR1 and CDR2 from the germline V gene are LGHNA and YSLEER. This CDR3 region has 14 residues. V lost 4 bases and J lost 5, with 15 bases in between. A single record per CDR3 protein comes from TCRdb applying MiXCR to the RT-PCR reads. The sample lists hundreds of thousands of distinct CDR3 sequences, roughly 22% seen once, with about 10% in the top ten. This receptor was identified in a man aged 50-75 years who received an inactivated influenza vaccine. The sequences come from PBMCs from blood, collected about 20 months after vaccination. This chain links TRBV4-3 with TRBJ2-7; no reliable D call. The chain's CDR3 is CASSRRLKGDEQYF. The CDR3 DNA is TGCGCCAGCAGCCGACGCCTGAAGGGTGACGAGCAGTACTTC.